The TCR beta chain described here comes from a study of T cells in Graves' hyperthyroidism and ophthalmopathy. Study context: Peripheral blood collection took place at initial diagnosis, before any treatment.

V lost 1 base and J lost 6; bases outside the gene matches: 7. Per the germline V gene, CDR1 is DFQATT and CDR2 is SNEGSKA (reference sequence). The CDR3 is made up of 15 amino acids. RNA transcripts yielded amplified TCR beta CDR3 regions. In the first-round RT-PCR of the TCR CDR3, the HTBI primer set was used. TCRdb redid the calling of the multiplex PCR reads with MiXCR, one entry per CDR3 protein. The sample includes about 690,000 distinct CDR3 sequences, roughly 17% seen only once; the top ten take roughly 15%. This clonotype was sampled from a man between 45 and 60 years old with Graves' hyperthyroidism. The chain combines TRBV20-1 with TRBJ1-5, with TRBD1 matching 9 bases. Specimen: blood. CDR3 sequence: CSARGGQGIIQPQHF. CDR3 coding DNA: TGCAGTGCTAGAGGGGGACAGGGAATTATTCAGCCCCAGCATTTT.